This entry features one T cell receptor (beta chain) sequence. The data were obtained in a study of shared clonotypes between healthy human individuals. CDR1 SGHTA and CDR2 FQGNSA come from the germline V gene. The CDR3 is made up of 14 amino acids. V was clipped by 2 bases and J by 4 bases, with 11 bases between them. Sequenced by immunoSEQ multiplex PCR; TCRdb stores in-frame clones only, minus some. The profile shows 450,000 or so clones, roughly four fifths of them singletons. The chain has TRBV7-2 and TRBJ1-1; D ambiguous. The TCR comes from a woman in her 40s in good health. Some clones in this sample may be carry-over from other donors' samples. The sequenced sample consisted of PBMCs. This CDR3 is CASSLSPAGTEAFF. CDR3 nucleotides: TGTGCCAGCAGCTTATCGCCGGCGGGCACTGAAGCTTTCTTT.